This TCR beta chain was observed in a study of OX40 agonist ivuxolimab in advanced cancers. Across the whole study: With ivuxolimab, an agonistic anti-OX40 (CD134) antibody, patients were treated. Melanoma, hepatocellular carcinoma, head and neck or renal cell cancer occurred in dose-escalation patients. General study findings and limits: CD8+ T cells (on average) carried more expanded clones than CD4+ T cells. At 0.1 to 3.0 mg/kg and by week 6, CD4+ and CD8+ T cells in the blood had expanded clonally.

Using immunoSEQ multiplex PCR, the repertoire was profiled, and TCRdb retains in-frame clones only, with some absent. The sample lists 40,000 to 55,000 clones, approximately 85% seen once, with around 3.3% in the top ten. A note on this clone: Its antigen is currently unknown.

Sequences were derived from CD4+ or CD8+ T cells sorted from blood, sampled in a trial of the OX40 agonist ivuxolimab. This TCR derives from an adult with an advanced solid tumor such as melanoma, head and neck, liver or kidney cancer.

The chain's CDR3 is CASSESGRADTQYF. For the CDR3, the DNA is TGCGCCAGCAGTGAGTCGGGTCGGGCAGATACGCAGTATTTT. The chain uses TRBV10-1 and TRBJ2-3; D remains ambiguous. Per the germline V gene, CDR1 is WNHNN and CDR2 is SYGVQD (reference sequence). The CDR3 is 14 amino acids. Trimming pared 0 bases from V and 4 bases from J, leaving 8 bases between.